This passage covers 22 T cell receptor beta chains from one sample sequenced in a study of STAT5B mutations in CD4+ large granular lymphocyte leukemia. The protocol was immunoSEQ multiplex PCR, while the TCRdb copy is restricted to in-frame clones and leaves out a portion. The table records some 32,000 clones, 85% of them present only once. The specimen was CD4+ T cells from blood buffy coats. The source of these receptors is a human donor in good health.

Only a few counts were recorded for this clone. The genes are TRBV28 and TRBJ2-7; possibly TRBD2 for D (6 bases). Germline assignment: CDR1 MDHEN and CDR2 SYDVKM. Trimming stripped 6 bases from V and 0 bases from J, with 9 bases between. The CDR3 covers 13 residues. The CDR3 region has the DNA TGTGCCAGCAGAGGGACTCCCTCCTACGAGCAGTACTTC. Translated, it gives CASRGTPSYEQYF.

CDR3 protein: CASSDGDRADYGYTF. CDR3 nucleotide sequence: TGTGCCAGCAGTGATGGGGACAGGGCGGACTATGGCTACACCTTC. V gene TRBV25-1 combines with J gene TRBJ1-2; TRBD1 agrees at 9 bases. Germline loops: CDR1 MGHDK, CDR2 SYGVNS. This CDR3 has 15 amino acids. Germline trimming cut 3 bases from V and 3 bases from J; bases unmatched to any gene: 5.

In DNA, the CDR3 is TGCGCCAGCAGCTTAGACGGGCCAGGCTCCACAGATACGCAGTATTTT. It encodes CASSLDGPGSTDTQYF. The J gene is TRBJ2-3, the V gene TRBV5-1; D is unclear. The V end was cut by 2 bases, the J end by 2 bases, with 15 bases between. CDR3 length equals 16 residues. CDR1 and CDR2 (germline): SGHRS, YFSETQ.

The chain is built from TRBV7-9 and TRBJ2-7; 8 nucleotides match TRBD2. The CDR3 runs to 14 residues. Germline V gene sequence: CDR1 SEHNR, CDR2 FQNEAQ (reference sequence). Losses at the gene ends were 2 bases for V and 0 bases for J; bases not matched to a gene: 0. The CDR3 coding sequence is TGTGCCAGCAGCTTACGGGAGGGCTCCTACGAGCAGTACTTC. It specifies CASSLREGSYEQYF.

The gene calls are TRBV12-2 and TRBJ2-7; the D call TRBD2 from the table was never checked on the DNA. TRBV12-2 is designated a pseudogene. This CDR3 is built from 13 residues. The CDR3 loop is CASRFLASYEQYF. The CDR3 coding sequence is TGTGCAAGTCGCTTTCTAGCTAGCTACGAGCAGTACTTC.

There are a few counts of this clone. CDR3 bases: TGTGCCAGCAGCTGGACAGGGGGCCCAGGGACGGAGACCCAGTACTTC. Translating gives CASSWTGGPGTETQYF. The V gene is TRBV11-1, the J gene TRBJ2-5; TRBD1 agrees at 11 bases. The CDR3 is 16 amino acids. Per germline, CDR1 SGHAT and CDR2 FQDESV (reference sequence). After removal of 4 bases from V and 5 bases from J, the junction contained 9 bases not matched to a gene.

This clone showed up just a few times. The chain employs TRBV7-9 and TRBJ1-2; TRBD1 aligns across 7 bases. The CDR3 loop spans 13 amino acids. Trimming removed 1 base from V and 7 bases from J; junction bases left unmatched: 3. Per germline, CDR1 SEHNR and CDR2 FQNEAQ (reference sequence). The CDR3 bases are TGTGCCAGCAGCTTAGGACAGGGTGGTGGCTACACCTTC. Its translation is CASSLGQGGGYTF.

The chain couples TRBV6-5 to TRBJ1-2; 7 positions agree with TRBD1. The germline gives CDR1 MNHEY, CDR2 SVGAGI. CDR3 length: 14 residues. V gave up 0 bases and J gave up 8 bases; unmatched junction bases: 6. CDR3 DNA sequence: TGTGCCAGCAGTTACTCGATAACAGGGGAAGGCTACACCTTC. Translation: CASSYSITGEGYTF.

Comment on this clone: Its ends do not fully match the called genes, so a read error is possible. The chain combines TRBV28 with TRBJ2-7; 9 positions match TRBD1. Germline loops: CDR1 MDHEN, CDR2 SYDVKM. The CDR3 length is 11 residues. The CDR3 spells CASTSRDRADF. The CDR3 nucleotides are TGTGCCAGCACATCTAGGGACAGGGCGGACTTC.

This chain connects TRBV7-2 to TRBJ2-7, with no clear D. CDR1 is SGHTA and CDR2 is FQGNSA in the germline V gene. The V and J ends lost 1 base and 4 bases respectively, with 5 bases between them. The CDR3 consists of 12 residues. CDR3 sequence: CASSLDEYEQYF. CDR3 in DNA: TGTGCCAGCAGCTTAGACGAGTACGAGCAGTACTTC.

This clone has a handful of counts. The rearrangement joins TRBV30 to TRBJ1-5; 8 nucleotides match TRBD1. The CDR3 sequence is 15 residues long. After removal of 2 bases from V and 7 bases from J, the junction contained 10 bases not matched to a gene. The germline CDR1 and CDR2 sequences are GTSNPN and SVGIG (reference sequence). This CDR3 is CAWSTDGTGGQPQHF. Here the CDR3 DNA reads TGTGCCTGGAGTACCGATGGGACAGGAGGACAGCCCCAGCATTTT.

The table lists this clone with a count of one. CDR3: CASSLTGTARSGNTIYF. The CDR3 nucleotides read TGTGCCAGCAGTTTAACCGGGACAGCCCGCTCTGGAAACACCATATATTTT. The V gene is TRBV27, the J gene TRBJ1-3; 7 bases fit TRBD1. The trim removed 2 bases at V and 0 bases at J, leaving 7 bases unmatched. The CDR3 has 17 amino acids. Germline V CDR1 and CDR2: MNHEY, SMNVEV (reference sequence).

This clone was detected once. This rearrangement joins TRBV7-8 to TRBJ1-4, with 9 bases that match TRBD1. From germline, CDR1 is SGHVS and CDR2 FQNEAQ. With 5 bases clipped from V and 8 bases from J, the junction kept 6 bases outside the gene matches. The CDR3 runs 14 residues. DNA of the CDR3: TGTGCCAGCAGCCCCGGGACAGGGAACGAAAAACTGTTTTTT. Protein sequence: CASSPGTGNEKLFF.

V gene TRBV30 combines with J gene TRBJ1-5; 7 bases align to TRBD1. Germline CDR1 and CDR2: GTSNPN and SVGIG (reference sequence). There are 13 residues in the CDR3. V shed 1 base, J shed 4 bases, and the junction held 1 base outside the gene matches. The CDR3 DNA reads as TGTGCCTGGAGTGAACAGGGGAATCAGCCCCAGCATTTT. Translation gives CAWSEQGNQPQHF.

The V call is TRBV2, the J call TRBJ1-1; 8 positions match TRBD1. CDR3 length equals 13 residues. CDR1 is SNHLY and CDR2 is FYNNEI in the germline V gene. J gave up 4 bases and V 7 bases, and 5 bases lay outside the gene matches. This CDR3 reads CASNRGWSTEAFF. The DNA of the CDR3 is TGTGCCAGCAACAGGGGGTGGAGCACTGAAGCTTTCTTT.

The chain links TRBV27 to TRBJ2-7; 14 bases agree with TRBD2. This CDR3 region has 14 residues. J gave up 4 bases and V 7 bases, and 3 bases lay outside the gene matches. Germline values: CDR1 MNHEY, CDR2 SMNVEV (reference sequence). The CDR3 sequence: CASTGTSGSYEQYF. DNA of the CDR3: TGTGCCAGCACCGGGACTAGCGGGAGTTACGAGCAGTACTTC.

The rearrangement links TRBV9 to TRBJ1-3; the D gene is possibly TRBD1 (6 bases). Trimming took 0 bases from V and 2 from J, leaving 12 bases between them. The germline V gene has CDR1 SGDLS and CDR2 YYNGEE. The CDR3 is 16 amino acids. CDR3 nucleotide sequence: TGTGCCAGCAGCGTAGATGGGGGGCAGCCTGGAAACACCATATATTTT. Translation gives CASSVDGGQPGNTIYF.

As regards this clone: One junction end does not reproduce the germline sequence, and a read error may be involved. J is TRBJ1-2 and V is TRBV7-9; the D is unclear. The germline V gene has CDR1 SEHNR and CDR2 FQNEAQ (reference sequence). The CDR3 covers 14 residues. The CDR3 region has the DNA TGTGCCAGCAGCTCTCTTGGTCCAGACTATGGCCACACCTTC. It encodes CASSSLGPDYGHTF.

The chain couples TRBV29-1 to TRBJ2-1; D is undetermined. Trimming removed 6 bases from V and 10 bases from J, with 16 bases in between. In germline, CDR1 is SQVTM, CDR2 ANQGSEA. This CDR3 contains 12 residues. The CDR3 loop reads CSVLVRIVEQFF. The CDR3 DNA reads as TGCAGCGTCCTGGTTAGGATCGTCGAGCAGTTCTTC.

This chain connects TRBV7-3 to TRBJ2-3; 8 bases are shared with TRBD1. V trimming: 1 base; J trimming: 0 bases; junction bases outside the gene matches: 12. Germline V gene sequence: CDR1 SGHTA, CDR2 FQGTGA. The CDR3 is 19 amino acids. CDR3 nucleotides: TGTGCCAGCAGCTTAAGGCCCCGCGGCAGGGGGCTAAGCACAGATACGCAGTATTTT. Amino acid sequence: CASSLRPRGRGLSTDTQYF.

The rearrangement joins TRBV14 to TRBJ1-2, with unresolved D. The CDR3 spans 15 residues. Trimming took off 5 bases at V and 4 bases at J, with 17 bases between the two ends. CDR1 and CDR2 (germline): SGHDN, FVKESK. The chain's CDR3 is CASSSTGVAGYGYTF. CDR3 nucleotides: TGTGCCAGCAGCTCTACCGGGGTAGCTGGCTATGGCTACACCTTC. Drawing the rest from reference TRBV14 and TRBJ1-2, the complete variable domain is EAGVTQFPSHSVIEKGQTVTLRCDPISGHDNLYWYRRVMGKEIKFLLHFVKESKQDESGMPNNRFLAERTGGTYSTLKVQPAELEDSGVYFCASSSTGVAGYGYTFGSGTRLTVV.

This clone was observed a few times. The CDR3 spells CASSDTQPQHF. In DNA, the CDR3 is TGTGCCAGCAGTGACACACAGCCCCAGCATTTT. The chain recombines TRBV2 with TRBJ1-5; D remains ambiguous. V gave up 3 bases and J gave up 7 bases, with 4 bases separating them. The CDR3 runs to 11 residues. Germline loops: CDR1 SNHLY, CDR2 FYNNEI.